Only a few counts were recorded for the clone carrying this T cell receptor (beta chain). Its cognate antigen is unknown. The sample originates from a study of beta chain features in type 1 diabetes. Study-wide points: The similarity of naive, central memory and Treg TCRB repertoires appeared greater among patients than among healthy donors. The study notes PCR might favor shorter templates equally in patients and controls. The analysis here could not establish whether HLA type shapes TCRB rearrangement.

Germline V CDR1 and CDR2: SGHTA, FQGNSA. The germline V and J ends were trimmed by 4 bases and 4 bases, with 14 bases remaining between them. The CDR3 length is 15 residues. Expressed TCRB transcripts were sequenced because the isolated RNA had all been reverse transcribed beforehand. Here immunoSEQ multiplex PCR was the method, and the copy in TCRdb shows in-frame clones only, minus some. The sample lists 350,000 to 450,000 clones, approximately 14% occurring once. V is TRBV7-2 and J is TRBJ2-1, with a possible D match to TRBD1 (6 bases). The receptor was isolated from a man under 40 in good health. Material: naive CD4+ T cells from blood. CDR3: CASSSDWGPYNEQFF. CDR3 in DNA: TGTGCCAGCAGCTCCGACTGGGGGCCTTACAATGAGCAGTTCTTC.